This T cell receptor beta chain was found in a study of T cell responses to AZD1222 COVID-19 vaccine (dated by TCRdb to 2020 to 2022). The study in broad terms: TCR sequencing was performed for roughly 240 trial participants, of whom 200 to 210 were given two doses of AZD1222 and some 26 were given two doses of MenACWY control vaccine. Enrollment into the trials was organized by age into subgroups of 18-55, 56-69 and 70-plus years, and those subgroups contained approximately 160, 26 and 62 TCR-sequenced participants, respectively. Study-level results and caveats: The whole spike protein was spanned by vaccine-associated CD4 TCRs, and dominant responses were seen in regions 160-218 and 743-854. Epitopes outside the regions mutated in the B.1.351 and B.1.1.7 variants were reportedly recognized by nearly half of the unique spike-specific TCRs. In the small 56-69-year group, the increase in depth fell short of significance, most likely because of low power. Because no day 14 peak-response samples were available, repertoires were characterized only after the peak T cell response. Participants were mostly white British, with more females than males. The authors suggested clonal diversity may have been underestimated. Conclusions about previously exposed vaccinees are limited, since just six AZD1222 recipients were seropositive for SARS-CoV-2 at baseline. A significant rise in spike-specific TCR breadth and depth was observed after two AZD1222 doses relative to day 0 and relative to MenACWY recipients.

The CDR3 regions of human TCRbeta chains were analyzed by immunosequencing. In the original analysis: Repertoire TCRs were checked for matches against a reference library of SARS-CoV-2-specific TCRs that had been generated using the MIRA antigen-specificity platform. Breadth meant the fraction of unique TCRs that were SARS-CoV-2-associated, whereas depth meant the fraction of total T cells that were SARS-CoV-2-associated. Each spike-specific TCR was assigned to its reactive spike region and to a CD4 or CD8 class using the MIRA data. Log10-transformed breadth and depth values were compared by one-way ANOVA with Sidak's multiple comparisons tests. The source is immuneACCESS, and TCRdb retained only in-frame sequences with V and J called. Part of the clones is not carried over; for the studies checked, unresolved V genes explain less than half of this, and the remainder is unexplained. V, J and clone size were drawn from that table, and D and trimming were deduced from the DNA. The sample table contains 130,000 or so clones; only one count was recorded for roughly 82% of them. Together, the top ten hold around 27% of the sample.

Explained via the paper, the time point label denotes: about 28 days (+/-7) after the second vaccine dose. Because spike-specific TCR depth and breadth did not differ between the two schedules, AZD1222 recipients who got a second dose at roughly 4 weeks were pooled with those who got a second dose at roughly 12 weeks. Samples from vaccinated people were obtained from the UK trials COV001 and COV002, which included a single-blind randomized controlled phase 2/3 trial of AZD1222 (ChAdOx1 nCoV-19) in healthy adults. For TCRbeta chain sequencing, PBMC samples were collected from trial participants at day 0 and at day 28 after the second dose. About this clone itself: Its antigen is currently not known. Per-nucleotide qualities are absent, and no much larger clonotype sits a single base away.

Per the germline V gene (reference sequence), SEHNR is the CDR1 and FQNEAQ is the CDR2. The CDR3 starts with the cysteine, ends with the phenylalanine, and has 15 residues. Only the CDR3 DNA is retained, 45 bases long and in frame from the first base. V loses 4 bases at its end and J loses 1 base; junction bases beyond the gene matches: 4. The material sequenced was peripheral blood, taken 28 days after the second AZD1222 dose. The rearrangement joined TRBV7-9 to TRBJ2-5, and TRBD1 matches 9 of the central bases. This sequence was found in an adult who received the AZD1222 COVID-19 vaccine. The encoded CDR3 is CASSSGQGTQETQYF. The DNA sequence follows: TGTGCCAGCAGCTCAGGACAGGGGACCCAAGAGACCCAGTACTTC.